The clone carrying this T cell receptor beta chain was seen a handful of times. TCRdb's table, derived via immunoSEQ multiplex PCR, lists solely in-frame clones and lacks some. The sample comprises 630,000 or so clones, about 89% of which are singletons, and 0.0094% rests with the top ten. Germline V CDR1 and CDR2: MNHEY, SMNVEV (reference sequence). The CDR3 runs to 16 residues. Losses at the gene ends were 6 bases for V and 2 bases for J; bases not matched to a gene: 7. This entry comes from a study of shared T cell receptors in the human thymus. The data also belong to a second study, concerning human thymus T cells. That paper adds: The people who donated were healthy Finnish babies having corrective surgery for congenital heart defects. The study used thymus tissue resected during corrective heart surgery. Related research has reported that thymic repertoires overlap highly among unrelated individuals.

Sequenced: thymocytes. The receptor's source is a boy younger than two with a congenital heart defect. The chain has TRBV27 and TRBJ2-5; TRBD2 aligns across 12 bases. The CDR3 loop reads CASRGLAGGPQETQYF. In nucleotides, the CDR3 is TGTGCCAGCAGGGGCCTAGCGGGAGGGCCACAAGAGACCCAGTACTTC.